Shown below are 14 T cell receptor beta chains from a single sample sequenced in a study of identical twins. TCRdb reanalysed the 5' RACE reads using MiXCR and keeps one entry per CDR3 protein. The data hold approximately 700,000 distinct CDR3 sequences, with 18% observed a single time. A further study also used this sample, focusing on T cells expressing NK-cell markers.

Sample: PBMCs. These receptors originate from a woman aged 18-30 years in good health.

This clonotype has a single count. V is TRBV5-1 and J is TRBJ1-2; D ambiguous. Per germline, CDR1 SGHRS and CDR2 YFSETQ. This CDR3 contains 11 residues. V was trimmed by 5 bases and J by 8 bases, leaving 10 bases between them. The CDR3 DNA reads TGCGCCAGCAGGAACGAGGGCGGCTACACCTTC. Amino acid sequence: CASRNEGGYTF.

This rearrangement joins TRBV7-9 to TRBJ2-2; D unclear. This CDR3 spans 10 amino acids. From germline, CDR1 is SEHNR and CDR2 FQNEAQ (reference sequence). Trimming left V 5 bases short and J 6 bases short, with 1 base between. The CDR3 DNA is TGTGCCAGCAGCCCCGGGGAGCTGTTTTTT. Its protein is CASSPGELFF.

The CDR3 here is CASSQLQQNTGELFF. The CDR3 coding sequence is TGTGCCAGCAGCCAATTACAGCAGAACACCGGGGAGCTGTTTTTT. The V gene is TRBV4-2, the J gene TRBJ2-2; the D is unclear. The germline V and J ends were trimmed by 2 bases and 1 base, with 8 bases remaining between them. This CDR3 has 15 residues. Germline V gives CDR1 LGHNA, CDR2 YNFKEQ.

This chain connects TRBV12-3 or TRBV12-4 to TRBJ2-2; D might be TRBD1 (5 bases). The V and J ends lost 5 bases and 0 bases respectively, with 13 bases between them. The CDR3 sequence is 16 residues long. The chain's CDR3 is CASSLGKGTNTGELFF. CDR3 nucleotide sequence: TGTGCCAGCAGTCTGGGTAAGGGGACGAACACCGGGGAGCTGTTTTTT.

This clonotype was seen repeatedly, ten times or more. The rearrangement links TRBV7-2 to TRBJ2-5; D possibly matches TRBD1 or TRBD2 (5 bases each). Trimming took 4 bases from V and 1 from J, leaving 7 bases between them. Germline-derived CDR1 and CDR2 are SGHTA and FQGNSA. The CDR3 covers 13 residues. CDR3 amino acids: CASSWDRQETQYF. CDR3 DNA: TGTGCCAGCAGCTGGGACCGCCAAGAGACCCAGTACTTC.

V and J are TRBV7-2 and TRBJ2-7, with 7 positions matching TRBD1. J lost 3 bases, V lost 7 bases, and 9 bases had no gene match. Germline V gives CDR1 SGHTA, CDR2 FQGNSA. The CDR3 loop spans 14 amino acids. The CDR3 here is CASKWAGGLYEQYF. The CDR3 nucleotides read TGTGCCAGCAAGTGGGCAGGGGGTCTCTACGAGCAGTACTTC.

This clonotype was observed a handful of times. The genes are TRBV20-1 and TRBJ2-1, with 7 bases fitting TRBD1. Germline-derived CDR1 and CDR2 are DFQATT and SNEGSKA (reference sequence). The CDR3 loop spans 14 amino acids. V was clipped by 5 bases and J by 10 bases; unmatched bases: 14. The CDR3 sequence: CSAPNYDRAGEQFF. CDR3 in DNA: TGCAGTGCTCCGAACTACGACAGGGCCGGCGAGCAGTTCTTC.

The chain has TRBV6-1 and TRBJ2-1, with 7 bases aligning to TRBD1. The CDR3 sequence is 17 residues long. Germline V gives CDR1 MNHNS, CDR2 SASEGT. The junction had 5 bases not matched to a gene; V was cut back by 0 bases and J by 0 bases. For the CDR3, the DNA is TGTGCCAGCAGTGAAGCGTGGGCAGGGGGCTCCTACAATGAGCAGTTCTTC. Its translation is CASSEAWAGGSYNEQFF.

This rearrangement joins TRBV6-2 or TRBV6-3 to TRBJ2-1, with TRBD2 matching 10 bases. This CDR3 has 18 amino acids. The V segment lost 2 bases and the J segment 8 bases; nucleotides outside the gene matches: 15. The germline CDR1 and CDR2 sequences are MNHEY and SVGEGT. The CDR3 sequence: CASSYVSPASGSRHEQFF. The DNA for the CDR3 is TGTGCCAGCAGTTACGTTTCTCCAGCTAGCGGGAGTAGGCATGAGCAGTTCTTC.

This clonotype was seen more than once but under ten times. The chain carries TRBV9 and TRBJ1-5; D possibly corresponds to TRBD1 (5 bases). The CDR3 extends over 15 amino acids. Germline loops: CDR1 SGDLS, CDR2 YYNGEE. Trimming pared 0 bases from V and 7 bases from J, leaving 14 bases between. The CDR3 protein is CASSVAGTAVQPQHF. The CDR3 nucleotides are TGTGCCAGCAGCGTAGCAGGGACGGCGGTACAGCCCCAGCATTTT.

The chain joins TRBV20-1 to TRBJ2-3; 10 bases align to TRBD1. Germline V lookup: CDR1 DFQATT, CDR2 SNEGSKA (reference sequence). CDR3 length: 15 residues. V lost 0 bases, J lost 4 bases, and 4 bases stayed unmatched. The CDR3 coding sequence is TGCAGTGCTAGAGATCCCGGACAGGGGGCAGATACGCAGTATTTT. This gives the protein CSARDPGQGADTQYF.

The table lists this clonotype with many counts. The chain joins TRBV3-1 to TRBJ2-1, with 7 bases fitting TRBD2. The CDR3 consists of 19 residues. Germline V CDR1 and CDR2: LGHDT, YNNKEL (reference sequence). The ends lost 1 base at V and 8 bases at J; junction bases unmatched: 20. The chain's CDR3 is CASSQVRRTRRDLPHEQFF. For the CDR3, the DNA is TGTGCCAGCAGCCAAGTAAGGAGGACTAGACGAGACCTACCCCATGAGCAGTTCTTC.

This clonotype occurred a few times. This sequence joins TRBV9 and TRBJ2-1; 7 bases line up with TRBD1. V was clipped by 0 bases and J by 7 bases; unmatched bases: 7. This CDR3 has 15 amino acids. Germline V gives CDR1 SGDLS, CDR2 YYNGEE. CDR3 sequence (DNA): TGTGCCAGCAGCGTAGTGAGGGGGCCGGGAAATGAGCAGTTCTTC. Its protein is CASSVVRGPGNEQFF.

The V gene is TRBV5-1, the J gene TRBJ2-5; 8 nucleotides align to TRBD2. With V trimmed by 0 bases and J by 4 bases, 5 bases remained unmatched. Germline-derived CDR1 and CDR2 are SGHRS and YFSETQ. The CDR3 extends over 15 amino acids. CDR3 nucleotide sequence: TGCGCCAGCAGCTTGGCCGTTAGCGGGGTAGAGACCCAGTACTTC. Translated: CASSLAVSGVETQYF.